These 22 T cell receptor beta chains came from one sample sequenced in a study of radiotherapy plus CTLA-4 blockade in lung cancer. The table came from immunoSEQ multiplex PCR; TCRdb's copy has only in-frame clones and leaves some out. The profile shows roughly 50,000 clones, approximately 79% of them singletons. The sequencing here drew on peripheral blood, taken from a patient treated with radiotherapy plus ipilimumab. The source is a human donor with non-small cell lung cancer who had a partial response to radiotherapy plus ipilimumab.

The chain is built from TRBV11-2 and TRBJ1-1; D is possibly TRBD1 (5 bases). Trimming took off 1 base at V and 5 bases at J, with 11 bases between the two ends. The germline V gene encodes CDR1 SGHAT and CDR2 FQNNGV. The CDR3 has 14 residues. The CDR3 spells CASSLGGARTEAFF. The CDR3 bases are TGTGCCAGCAGCTTAGGTGGGGCTAGGACTGAAGCTTTCTTT.

The CDR3 spells CASSRGTGREKLFF. The CDR3, as DNA: TGTGCCAGCAGCCGCGGGACAGGCAGGGAAAAACTGTTTTTT. V is TRBV5-4 and J is TRBJ1-4; 8 bases match TRBD1. The CDR3 totals 14 residues. V gave up 4 bases and J gave up 8 bases; unmatched junction bases: 7. Germline lookup yields CDR1 SGHNT and CDR2 YYREEE (reference sequence).

The V gene is TRBV6-6, the J gene TRBJ1-1, with 7 bases fitting TRBD1. Germline assignment: CDR1 MNHNY and CDR2 SVGAGI (reference sequence). V shed 7 bases and J 8 bases; nucleotides not matched to a gene: 10. This CDR3 has 13 residues. CDR3 amino acids: CASTPYGDSEAFF. The CDR3 DNA reads as TGTGCCAGCACCCCCTATGGGGACAGCGAAGCTTTCTTT.

The chain links TRBV18 to TRBJ2-5, with 9 bases matching TRBD2. The V segment lost 1 base and the J segment 2 bases; nucleotides outside the gene matches: 8. The CDR3 is 17 residues long. Germline V gives CDR1 KGHSH, CDR2 LQKENI. The CDR3 reads CASSPLGASGIQETQYF. The CDR3 DNA follows: TGTGCCAGCTCACCACTTGGGGCTAGCGGGATACAAGAGACCCAGTACTTC.

The V call is TRBV6-6, the J call TRBJ2-7; a possible D gene is TRBD1 (6 bases). The germline V gene encodes CDR1 MNHNY and CDR2 SVGAGI (reference sequence). With 5 bases removed from V and 4 bases from J, the gap between germline ends came to 18 bases. There are 15 residues in the CDR3. Here the CDR3 DNA reads TGTGCCAGCAGTGCCTATGGACAGAGCCGTTACGAGCAGTACTTC. It is translated as CASSAYGQSRYEQYF.

This chain links TRBV12-2 with TRBJ1-6. TRBV12-2 corresponds to a pseudogene. The CDR3 runs 14 residues. This CDR3 is CASRLSSRSSPLHF. CDR3 in DNA: TGTGCAAGTCGACTATCCAGCCGAAGTTCACCCCTCCACTTT.

The genes are TRBV7-8 and TRBJ1-6, with 9 bases that match TRBD1. This CDR3 comprises 14 residues. CDR1 and CDR2 from the germline V gene are SGHVS and FQNEAQ. V gave up 4 bases and J gave up 11 bases; unmatched junction bases: 6. The CDR3 here is CASSWGQGGTPLHF. The DNA of the CDR3 is TGTGCCAGCAGCTGGGGACAGGGAGGAACACCCCTCCACTTT.

This clone came up a few times. The V gene is TRBV9, the J gene TRBJ2-7; TRBD1 aligns across 7 bases. This CDR3 is built from 16 residues. Germline V gene data show CDR1 as SGDLS and CDR2 as YYNGEE. V trimming: 0 bases; J trimming: 6 bases; junction bases outside the gene matches: 12. CDR3 coding DNA: TGTGCCAGCAGCGTAGGTGCAGGGACAGCCCGCAGCGAGCAGTACTTC. Amino acid sequence: CASSVGAGTARSEQYF.

This clone has just a few counts. The chain couples TRBV11-3 to TRBJ1-1; D is undetermined. The length of the CDR3 is 16 residues. V shed 5 bases and J shed 3 bases, with 19 bases lying between them. CDR1 SGHNT and CDR2 YENEEA come from the germline V gene. The CDR3 protein is CASSRNRQASHTEAFF. The CDR3 coding sequence is TGTGCCAGCAGCCGGAATCGTCAGGCGTCGCACACTGAAGCTTTCTTT.

This clone was seen only a few times. J is TRBJ2-3 and V is TRBV15, with TRBD2 as a possible D gene (6 bases). The CDR3 runs 15 residues. V lost 0 bases and J lost 3, with 10 bases in between. Germline-derived CDR1 and CDR2 are LNHNV and YYDKDF (reference sequence). CDR3 DNA: TGTGCCACCAGCAGAGATTGGAGGGGAACAGATACGCAGTATTTT. Translated: CATSRDWRGTDTQYF.

The chain's CDR3 is CASSFGQGPSYEQYF. CDR3 in DNA: TGTGCCAGCAGCTTCGGACAGGGTCCATCCTACGAGCAGTACTTC. The chain uses TRBV11-2 and TRBJ2-5, with 8 bases matching TRBD1. Matching the DNA end better, TRBJ2-7 makes the J call doubtful. Germline V CDR1 and CDR2: SGHAT, FQNNGV. The CDR3 sequence is 15 residues long.

Concerning this clone: Other DNA sequences in the same sample also yield this CDR3. CDR3 in DNA: TGCGCCAGCAGCTTGGCCGGTACCGGGGCCGGGGAGCTGTTTTTT. Protein product: CASSLAGTGAGELFF. This sequence joins TRBV5-1 and TRBJ2-2; a possible D gene is TRBD2 (5 bases). Germline values: CDR1 SGHRS, CDR2 YFSETQ. CDR3 size: 15 residues. Trimming removed 0 bases at V and 6 bases at J, with 12 bases between.

The chain couples TRBV14 to TRBJ1-6; TRBD1 matches at 7 bases. Unmatched junction bases numbered 3, after V lost 3 bases and J lost 4 bases. The CDR3 runs to 15 residues. Germline CDR1 SGHDN, CDR2 FVKESK. The CDR3 region has the DNA TGTGCCAGCAGCCACGGGACAGTTTATAATTCACCCCTCCACTTT. The encoded protein is CASSHGTVYNSPLHF. The entire variable domain, with the rest obtained from reference TRBV14 and TRBJ1-6, is as follows: EAGVTQFPSHSVIEKGQTVTLRCDPISGHDNLYWYRRVMGKEIKFLLHFVKESKQDESGMPNNRFLAERTGGTYSTLKVQPAELEDSGVYFCASSHGTVYNSPLHFGNGTRLTVT.

V is TRBV28 and J is TRBJ1-1, with TRBD1 matching 7 bases. This CDR3 comprises 13 residues. CDR1 and CDR2 from the germline V gene are MDHEN and SYDVKM. The J segment lost 5 bases and the V segment lost 5 bases, leaving 5 bases of the junction unmatched. The CDR3: CASSHRGRTEAFF. The DNA of the CDR3 is TGTGCCAGCAGTCACAGGGGTAGGACTGAAGCTTTCTTT.

J is TRBJ2-3 and V is TRBV5-1; the match to TRBD1 covers 11 bases. The ends lost 1 base at V and 5 bases at J; junction bases unmatched: 6. Germline loops: CDR1 SGHRS, CDR2 YFSETQ. The CDR3 totals 16 residues. DNA of the CDR3: TGCGCCAGCAGCTTGTTTGAGGGACAGGGGGGAGATACGCAGTATTTT. This encodes CASSLFEGQGGDTQYF. Full variable domain (missing parts from reference TRBV5-1 and TRBJ2-3): KAGVTQTPRYLIKTRGQQVTLSCSPISGHRSVSWYQQTPGQGLQFLFEYFSETQRNKGNFPGRFSGRQFSNSRSEMNVSTLELGDSALYLCASSLFEGQGGDTQYFGPGTRLTVL.

The chain joins TRBV19 to TRBJ1-2; 7 bases are a match to TRBD1. The CDR3 runs to 15 residues. CDR1 is LNHDA, CDR2 SQIVND, per germline (reference sequence). V was clipped by 7 bases and J by 5 bases; unmatched bases: 13. The CDR3 DNA reads as TGTGCCAGTATCTACGCCTCGGACAGGCGGTATGGCTACACCTTC. Translation: CASIYASDRRYGYTF.

The chain joins TRBV7-6 to TRBJ2-7; a possible D gene is TRBD2 (6 bases). V was trimmed by 2 bases and J by 7 bases, leaving 15 bases between them. From germline, CDR1 is SGHVS and CDR2 FNYEAQ. The CDR3 runs 14 residues. For the CDR3, the DNA is TGTGCCAGCAGCTTATCGGGGGTGGCGGAGGAGCAGTACTTC. As protein: CASSLSGVAEEQYF.

This chain joins TRBV7-2 and TRBJ1-2; D gene unclear. CDR1 is SGHTA and CDR2 is FQGNSA in the germline V gene. V dropped 0 bases and J dropped 5 bases, with 10 bases sitting between them. The CDR3 is made up of 14 amino acids. In DNA form, the CDR3 reads TGTGCCAGCAGCTTAGCAGGTGGAGGGTATGGCTACACCTTC. It is translated as CASSLAGGGYGYTF.

The J gene is TRBJ1-1, the V gene TRBV10-2; 7 positions agree with TRBD1. The CDR3 extends over 11 amino acids. The germline V gene has CDR1 WSHSY and CDR2 SAAADI. J gave up 9 bases and V 5 bases, and 3 bases lay outside the gene matches. CDR3 protein: CASSRQGQAFF. The CDR3, as DNA: TGCGCCAGCAGTCGACAGGGACAAGCTTTCTTT.

The chain recombines TRBV7-6 with TRBJ2-2; 8 nucleotides align to TRBD1. Per the germline V gene, CDR1 is SGHVS and CDR2 is FNYEAQ. This CDR3 has 14 amino acids. The V segment lost 4 bases and the J segment 6 bases; nucleotides outside the gene matches: 4. CDR3 sequence (DNA): TGTGCCAGCAGCTCGGCAGGGGGCCCCGGGGAGCTGTTTTTT. Translation: CASSSAGGPGELFF.

This chain joins TRBV10-1 and TRBJ2-7; D is possibly TRBD2 (6 bases). The CDR3 runs to 14 residues. V lost 8 bases and J lost 3, with 17 bases in between. Germline CDR1 is WNHNN and CDR2 is SYGVQD (reference sequence). The CDR3 DNA follows: TGCGCCAGCTCCCGGGGGTCGAGCTTCTACGAGCAGTACTTC. Translating gives CASSRGSSFYEQYF.

The genes are TRBV5-1 and TRBJ2-3, with 9 bases fitting TRBD1. The germline gives CDR1 SGHRS, CDR2 YFSETQ. The CDR3 totals 15 residues. V was clipped by 2 bases and J by 5 bases; unmatched bases: 6. CDR3 in DNA: TGCGCCAGCAGCTTACAGGGGGCCCTGGGAGATACGCAGTATTTT. It yields the protein CASSLQGALGDTQYF.